These 18 T cell receptor beta chains share one sample of origin, sequenced in a study of beta chain features in type 1 diabetes. Study results and caveats: A moderate, significant TCRB CDR3 shortening appeared in type 1 diabetes across four CD4+ subsets.

Since all of the isolated RNA was reverse transcribed, expressed TCRB transcripts were what got sequenced. TCRdb's table, derived via immunoSEQ multiplex PCR, lists solely in-frame clones and lacks some. The data show 20,000 to 25,000 clones, with about 50% seen just once and 0.35% to 0.45% held by the top ten. No cognate antigen is known for these TCRs. The sample was stem cell memory CD4+ T cells from blood. These receptors were taken from a man aged 18 to 35 with type 1 diabetes.

V is TRBV7-8 and J is TRBJ2-1, with 11 bases identical to TRBD2. The junction had 9 bases not matched to a gene; V was cut back by 4 bases and J by 7 bases. The CDR3 spans 16 residues. Germline loops: CDR1 SGHVS, CDR2 FQNEAQ. CDR3 nucleotides: TGTGCCAGCAGCTCCGTTCGGACTAGCGGGTATAATGAGCAGTTCTTC. This gives the protein CASSSVRTSGYNEQFF.

This clone was detected only a few times. The chain couples TRBV27 to TRBJ2-4; D is undetermined. The length of the CDR3 is 11 residues. Germline V CDR1 and CDR2: MNHEY, SMNVEV (reference sequence). Deletions cut 4 bases from V and 8 bases from J, with 6 bases between. The CDR3 is CASSSPDIQYF. CDR3 bases: TGTGCCAGCAGTTCTCCTGACATTCAGTACTTC.

This chain connects TRBV5-5 to TRBJ2-3, with D possibly being TRBD1 (6 bases). With 4 bases removed from V and 3 bases from J, the gap between germline ends came to 12 bases. The CDR3 has 14 amino acids. CDR1 SGHKS and CDR2 YYEKEE come from the germline V gene (reference sequence). The chain's CDR3 is CASSTLQGTDTQYF. DNA of the CDR3: TGTGCCAGCAGCACCCTACAGGGTACAGATACGCAGTATTTT.

V and J are TRBV7-7 and TRBJ1-2, with a possible D match to TRBD1 (6 bases). Between the trimmed V and J ends, which lost 3 bases and 1 base, there was a span of 18 bases. The CDR3 is 17 residues long. Germline V CDR1 and CDR2: SSHAT, FNYEAQ (reference sequence). CDR3 sequence reads: CASSFNGPGARNYGYTF. CDR3 in DNA: TGTGCCAGCAGCTTTAATGGACCAGGGGCGCGTAACTATGGCTACACCTTC.

This clone was recorded a few times. This rearrangement joins TRBV27 to TRBJ1-2; D ambiguous. V lost 0 bases, J lost 4 bases, and 6 bases lay in between. CDR3 size: 13 residues. CDR1 and CDR2 (germline): MNHEY, SMNVEV (reference sequence). This CDR3 reads CASSLSGSYGYTF. Here the CDR3 DNA reads TGTGCCAGCAGTTTATCAGGGAGCTATGGCTACACCTTC.

The chain carries TRBV18 and TRBJ2-3, with D hard to call. Trimming removed 3 bases from V and 0 bases from J, with 10 bases in between. Germline CDR1 is KGHSH and CDR2 is LQKENI. The CDR3 sequence is 15 residues long. The CDR3 DNA reads TGTGCCAGCTCACCTGACACTGCAAGCACAGATACGCAGTATTTT. It codes for CASSPDTASTDTQYF.

This clone occurred once. V and J are TRBV5-6 and TRBJ2-7; TRBD2 aligns across 12 bases. V dropped 3 bases and J dropped 2; count of bases not matched to a gene: 3. The CDR3 contains 15 residues. CDR1 SGHDT and CDR2 YYEEEE come from the germline V gene. DNA of the CDR3: TGTGCCAGCAGCTGGGCTAGCGGGAGGGCCTACGAGCAGTACTTC. It specifies CASSWASGRAYEQYF. Full variable domain (rest looked up from reference TRBV5-6 and TRBJ2-7): DAGVTQSPTHLIKTRGQQVTLRCSPKSGHDTVSWYQQALGQGPQFIFQYYEEEERQRGNFPDRFSGHQFPNYSSELNVNALLLGDSALYLCASSWASGRAYEQYFGPGTRLTVT.

V gene TRBV7-2 combines with J gene TRBJ1-6, with 9 nucleotides matching TRBD1. The V segment lost 1 base and the J segment 12 bases; nucleotides outside the gene matches: 10. Germline CDR1 and CDR2: SGHTA and FQGNSA. The CDR3 has 16 amino acids. In DNA form, the CDR3 reads TGTGCCAGCAGCTTAGTGGGACAGGGCTATGGAGGACCCCTCCACTTT. Translating it yields CASSLVGQGYGGPLHF.

The chain couples TRBV7-9 to TRBJ2-3; no clear D. In germline, CDR1 is SEHNR, CDR2 FQNEAQ (reference sequence). V shed 4 bases and J shed 4 bases, with 3 bases lying between them. This CDR3 contains 11 residues. The DNA for the CDR3 is TGTGCCAGCAGCTACTCAGATACGCAGTATTTT. This encodes CASSYSDTQYF.

The chain carries TRBV7-2 and TRBJ1-5, with 7 bases identical to TRBD1. Germline V gene data show CDR1 as SGHTA and CDR2 as FQGNSA. The CDR3 covers 14 residues. V shed 5 bases, J shed 0 bases, and the junction held 1 base outside the gene matches. The CDR3 nucleotides are TGTGCCAGCAGCCAGGGGGGTAGCAATCAGCCCCAGCATTTT. This sequence encodes CASSQGGSNQPQHF.

The chain recombines TRBV18 with TRBJ2-7, with unresolved D. This CDR3 is built from 17 residues. Germline assignment: CDR1 KGHSH and CDR2 LQKENI. With 1 base removed from V and 3 bases from J, the gap between germline ends came to 19 bases. The CDR3 bases are TGTGCCAGCTCACCACACCGCGGCTTCGAGGCAAGCTACGAGCAGTACTTC. Protein product: CASSPHRGFEASYEQYF.

The chain is built from TRBV30 and TRBJ1-1; D gene ambiguous. This CDR3 is built from 13 residues. The V and J ends lost 4 bases and 1 base respectively, with 10 bases between them. The germline gives CDR1 GTSNPN, CDR2 SVGIG (reference sequence). The CDR3 reads CAWTRRANTEAFF. For the CDR3, the DNA is TGTGCCTGGACTCGGAGGGCGAACACTGAAGCTTTCTTT.

The chain couples TRBV18 to TRBJ2-1, with 8 bases identical to TRBD1. The length of the CDR3 is 14 residues. V lost 4 bases and J lost 7; bases outside the gene matches: 6. Germline V lookup: CDR1 KGHSH, CDR2 LQKENI. The CDR3 DNA reads as TGTGCCAGCTCACAAGGACAGGGTAGGAATGAGCAGTTCTTC. Translated: CASSQGQGRNEQFF.

This clone came up a few times. V is TRBV7-2 and J is TRBJ2-7; 7 nucleotides agree with TRBD1. Per germline, CDR1 SGHTA and CDR2 FQGNSA. This CDR3 is 15 amino acids long. Trimming at V came to 7 bases and at J to 5 bases, leaving 14 bases not matched to a gene. The CDR3 region is CASTPATGMPDEQYF. CDR3 nucleotides: TGTGCCAGCACCCCCGCGACAGGGATGCCTGACGAGCAGTACTTC.

The rearrangement links TRBV10-3 to TRBJ2-1; 10 positions agree with TRBD1. This CDR3 has 14 amino acids. Germline V gives CDR1 ENHRY, CDR2 SYGVKD. V dropped 6 bases and J dropped 6; count of bases not matched to a gene: 5. As DNA, the CDR3 is TGTGCCATCAGCGCCGGGACAGGGGTCAATGAGCAGTTCTTC. Translating gives CAISAGTGVNEQFF.

This clone was recorded only once. The rearrangement joins TRBV9 to TRBJ2-7; no definite D call. CDR1 SGDLS and CDR2 YYNGEE come from the germline V gene. V lost 0 bases and J 3 bases, leaving 10 bases between the germline ends. The CDR3 length is 14 residues. DNA for the CDR3: TGTGCCAGCAGCGTAGGCCTTTCGGTCTACGAGCAGTACTTC. As protein: CASSVGLSVYEQYF.

V and J are TRBV7-2 and TRBJ2-1, with 9 bases fitting TRBD1. Per the germline V gene, CDR1 is SGHTA and CDR2 is FQGNSA. V shed 5 bases and J 5 bases; nucleotides not matched to a gene: 7. The CDR3 extends over 15 amino acids. The CDR3 here is CASSPGTGRNNEQFF. Written as DNA, the CDR3 is TGTGCCAGCAGCCCTGGGACAGGGAGAAACAATGAGCAGTTCTTC.

The rearrangement links TRBV27 to TRBJ2-7, with D tentatively TRBD2 (6 bases). Germline loops: CDR1 MNHEY, CDR2 SMNVEV (reference sequence). Trimming cost V 2 bases and J 2 bases, with 10 bases left between them. This CDR3 has 14 amino acids. CDR3 residues: CASSLRRDAYEQYF. CDR3 nucleotides: TGTGCCAGCAGTTTAAGGCGGGATGCCTACGAGCAGTACTTC.